A selection of T cell receptor beta chains follows, all from one sample in a study of PD-1 blockade in classical Hodgkin lymphoma. Generated by immunoSEQ multiplex PCR, the TCRdb table keeps only in-frame clones and is missing some. The sample holds under 70,000 clones, about 87% seen once. The sequenced sample was peripheral blood mononuclear cells (PBMCs), obtained at baseline. The receptors derive from a human donor with classical Hodgkin lymphoma. CDR3s leave out the opening cysteine and the closing phenylalanine or tryptophan. The order of the fields is clone size, J gene, V gene, D gene, CDR3 protein. A D gene is named only where the DNA matches it firmly. Clone size appears in some rows only: once, few, many, or a class for an expanded clone.

>-|TRBJ2-1|TRBV5-5|-
ASSRGFREKDEQF
>-|TRBJ1-4|TRBV7-2|-
ASSQRVQNEKLF
>-|TRBJ1-5|TRBV6-4|-
ASSGAKDGVNQPQH
>-|TRBJ1-5|TRBV5-4|TRBD1
ASSGGQGNNQPQH
>-|TRBJ1-5|TRBV21-1|-
APKGGNQPQH
>-|TRBJ1-3|TRBV28|-
ASSLFLGTTIY
>once|TRBJ1-5|TRBV9|-
ASSPRDSIQPQH
>-|TRBJ2-1|TRBV7-3|TRBD1
ASSLQRPGAGSPGGQF
>-|TRBJ2-3|TRBV5-6|-
ASSPLLRAPRFTDTQY
>-|TRBJ2-7|TRBV7-2|TRBD1
ASSPGTGKWEQY
>-|TRBJ1-3|TRBV12-1|-
ASSFRDARSGNTIY
>-|TRBJ2-1|TRBV27|-
ASSLLGSNEQF
>once|TRBJ1-5|TRBV4-3|TRBD1
ASSQQTGADQPQH
>-|TRBJ1-1|TRBV6-5|-
ASRMLGTEAF
>-|TRBJ2-7|TRBV10-2|TRBD2
ASSESLGLVTYEQY
>few|TRBJ2-3|TRBV7-2|-
ASSGGPGTQY
>-|TRBJ2-7|TRBV7-2|TRBD1
ASTTGQGFYEQY
>-|TRBJ1-2|TRBV27|-
ASSPSPIWGPNYGYT
>once|TRBJ2-2|TRBV6-5|-
ASKGPNTGELF
>-|TRBJ2-7|TRBV6-5|-
ASSPGGVPEQY
>-|TRBJ1-2|TRBV7-8|-
ASSISHPLGYGYT
>-|TRBJ1-5|TRBV15|TRBD1
ATSRDPNRGANQPQH
>-|TRBJ1-2|TRBV25-1|-
ASSQGIGYGYT
>-|TRBJ2-7|TRBV27|-
ASSLSGQGGSYEQY
>-|-|TRBV2|-
ASRPTGTWSDEQY
>-|TRBJ1-6|TRBV18|-
ASSPGPSSYNSPLH
>-|TRBJ1-6|TRBV5-1|-
ASSLEGGSVNSPLH
>-|TRBJ2-7|TRBV7-2|-
ASSLVIRPTSRGSYEQY
>-|TRBJ2-3|TRBV5-4|-
ASSLGGPSTDTQY
>-|TRBJ2-1|TRBV19|-
ASSTAASNEQF
>-|TRBJ1-5|TRBV27|-
ASSLSGADNQPQH
>-|TRBJ1-2|TRBV7-2|-
ASTLVGYYGYT
>-|TRBJ1-6|TRBV7-2|-
ASSPTRDHNSPLH
>-|TRBJ1-6|TRBV7-6|-
ASSSDRSLSPLH
>-|TRBJ2-1|TRBV25-1|TRBD2
AIGGVYNNEQF
>-|TRBJ1-5|TRBV7-2|-
ASSLEWLQPQH
>many|TRBJ2-7|TRBV20-1|-
SARSEYEQY
>-|TRBJ1-2|TRBV7-9|-
ASSLGPGGVNGYT
>once|TRBJ2-3|TRBV28|-
ASSLLTGTDTQY
>-|TRBJ2-7|TRBV4-1|-
ASSQDSGSSYEQY
>-|TRBJ2-5|TRBV7-9|TRBD2
ASSLGAGEQETQY
>-|TRBJ1-2|TRBV5-1|TRBD1
ASSLGQGARNGYT
>-|TRBJ1-1|TRBV7-6|-
ASSLAMNTEAF
>-|TRBJ1-3|TRBV30|-
AWTIQESIY
>-|TRBJ2-1|TRBV7-9|-
ASSVYGSYNEQF
>-|TRBJ2-3|TRBV7-3|TRBD2
ASSSTTSGGADTQY
>-|TRBJ1-4|TRBV29-1|-
SVARQGNEKLF
>-|TRBJ1-6|TRBV5-5|-
ASSLAGNSPLH
>-|TRBJ1-3|TRBV5-1|TRBD1
ASSLVGQGISGNTIY
>-|TRBJ1-3|TRBV29-1|TRBD1
SVRGISGNTIY
>-|TRBJ2-1|TRBV4-2|-
ASSQDAGAHNEQF
>-|TRBJ2-3|TRBV6-5|-
ASSYALGRETQY
>-|TRBJ2-5|TRBV5-6|-
ASSFDGGLGETQY
>-|TRBJ2-2|TRBV28|TRBD2
ASNRGDTGELF